This record looks at one T cell receptor (beta chain) sequence and its context. The target antigen is unknown. V lost 3 bases and J lost 2; bases outside the gene matches: 4. Germline V gene data show CDR1 as SNHLY and CDR2 as FYNNEI. The CDR3 has 14 residues. These data are taken from a study of T cell clonotyping in hematopoietic cell transplantation. Study results and limitations: At the given depth, recipient repertoires were over 97% de novo clonotypes.

Here immunoSEQ multiplex PCR was the method, and the copy in TCRdb shows in-frame clones only, minus some. The sample gives about 5,700 clones, 90% of which show up once; roughly 50% is in the top ten. Source: peripheral blood mononuclear cells, taken 100 days after allogeneic stem cell transplant. The sequence derives from a female patient in her forties or fifties who had an allogeneic stem cell transplant from an unrelated donor, so T cells may come from the graft donor. Some clones in this sample may be carry-over from other donors' samples. V is TRBV2 and J is TRBJ2-7; 7 nucleotides align to TRBD1. The CDR3 DNA reads as TGTGCCAGCAGTGACCCCACAGGGGCCTACGAGCAGTACTTC. Translation: CASSDPTGAYEQYF.